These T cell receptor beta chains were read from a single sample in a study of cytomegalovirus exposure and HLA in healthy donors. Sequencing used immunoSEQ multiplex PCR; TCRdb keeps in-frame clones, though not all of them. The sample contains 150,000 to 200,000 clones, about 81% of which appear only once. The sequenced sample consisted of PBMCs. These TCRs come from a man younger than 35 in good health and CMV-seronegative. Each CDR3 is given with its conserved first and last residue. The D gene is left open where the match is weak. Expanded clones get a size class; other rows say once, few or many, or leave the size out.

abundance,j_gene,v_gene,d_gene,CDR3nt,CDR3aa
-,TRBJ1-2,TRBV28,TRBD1,TGTGCCAGCAGTTTAGACAGGGACTATGGCTACACCTTC,CASSLDRDYGYTF
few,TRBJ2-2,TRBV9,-,TGTGCCAGCAGCGTAGCGGCAGGCAATACCGGGGAGCTGTTTTTT,CASSVAAGNTGELFF
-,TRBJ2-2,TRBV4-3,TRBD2,TGCGCCAGCAGCCAAGGGACTAGCGGGAACACCGGGGAGCTGTTTTTT,CASSQGTSGNTGELFF
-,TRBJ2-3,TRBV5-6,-,TGTGCCAGCAGGTTCCAGGGGACAGATACGCAGTATTTT,CASRFQGTDTQYF
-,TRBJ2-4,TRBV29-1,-,TGCAGCGTTGGGAGGGAGGGGGTCCGTCAGTACTTC,CSVGREGVRQYF
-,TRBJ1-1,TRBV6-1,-,TGTGCCAGCAGCAAAGCCAGGGGCAACACTGAAGCTTTCTTT,CASSKARGNTEAFF
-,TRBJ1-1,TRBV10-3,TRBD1,TGTGCCATCGCAGGGGGCGTGAACACTGAAGCTTTCTTT,CAIAGGVNTEAFF
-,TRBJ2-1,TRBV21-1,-,TGTGCCAGCAGACCAATGAGCTCCTACAATGAGCAGTTCTTC,CASRPMSSYNEQFF
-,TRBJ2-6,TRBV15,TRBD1,TGTGCCACCAGCAGAGATCTGACAGGGCTATCCGTATCGTCTGGGGCCAACGTCCTGACTTTC,CATSRDLTGLSVSSGANVLTF
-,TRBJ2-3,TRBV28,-,TGTGCCAGCAGTTTCGACTCCACAGATACGCAGTATTTT,CASSFDSTDTQYF
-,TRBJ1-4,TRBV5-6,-,TGTGCCAGCAAAGCTTCGTCCCTGGGGCTTAATGAAAAACTGTTTTTT,CASKASSLGLNEKLFF
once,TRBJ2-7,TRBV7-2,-,TGTGCCAGCAGCTTAGATTGGACAGTCTCCTACGAGCAGTACTTC,CASSLDWTVSYEQYF
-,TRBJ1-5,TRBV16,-,TGTGCCAGCAGCCAATCGGCAGGGGGCAATCAGCCCCAGCATTTT,CASSQSAGGNQPQHF
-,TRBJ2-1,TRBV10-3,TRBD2,TGTGCCATCAGCCTAACTAGCGGGATGGAAGATGAGCAGTTCTTC,CAISLTSGMEDEQFF
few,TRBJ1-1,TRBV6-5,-,TGTGCCAGCAGTTATTCAAGACAGACTGAAGCTTTCTTT,CASSYSRQTEAFF
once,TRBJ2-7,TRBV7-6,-,TGTGCCAGCAGCTTAGGATCAGGCCAATACGAGCAGTACTTC,CASSLGSGQYEQYF
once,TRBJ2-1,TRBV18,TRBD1,TGTGCCAGCTCACTTACACGGGGACAGGGGGCAGAGTACAATGAGCAGTTCTTC,CASSLTRGQGAEYNEQFF
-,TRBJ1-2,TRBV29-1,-,TGCAGCGCAGGAGAAGACAGGATAAACTATGGCTACACCTTC,CSAGEDRINYGYTF
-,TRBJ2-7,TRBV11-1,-,TGTGCCAGCAGCTTATCCCACGGGCAGTACTTC,CASSLSHGQYF
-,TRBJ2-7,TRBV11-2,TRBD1,TGTGCCAGCAGCTTAGCCAAGGGGACAGTCTACGAGCAGTACTTC,CASSLAKGTVYEQYF
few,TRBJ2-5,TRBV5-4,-,TGTGCCAGCAGCCCAGCCGTGGGTAGACACAAAGAGACCCAGTACTTC,CASSPAVGRHKETQYF
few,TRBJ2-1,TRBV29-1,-,TGCAGCGTTGAGGGGGCGGTTTACAATGAGCAGTTCTTC,CSVEGAVYNEQFF
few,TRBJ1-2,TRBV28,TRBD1,TGTGCCAGCAGCCCTACTCAGGACAGGGGTAACTATGGCTACACCTTC,CASSPTQDRGNYGYTF
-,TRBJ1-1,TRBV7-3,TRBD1,TGTGCCAGCAGCTTTACAGGGGGCCGGGACAGGGTATCTGAAGCTTTCTTT,CASSFTGGRDRVSEAFF
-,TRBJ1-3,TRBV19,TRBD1,TGTGCCAGTAGTACCAGACAGGGGGCTGGAAACACCATATATTTT,CASSTRQGAGNTIYF
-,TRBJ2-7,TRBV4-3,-,TGCGCCAGCAGCCAAGGGCCGGGTGAGGAGTCCGAGCAGTACTTC,CASSQGPGEESEQYF
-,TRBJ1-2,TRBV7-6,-,TGTGCCAGCAGCTTAGGGACGGCGGGGGCGGACTGTGGCTACACCTTC,CASSLGTAGADCGYTF
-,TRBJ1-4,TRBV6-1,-,TGTGCCAGCCGGGGGGTGGGTCCTGAAAAACTGTTTTTT,CASRGVGPEKLFF
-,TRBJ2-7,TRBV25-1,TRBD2,TGTGCCAGCAGTGTTCTAGCGGGAGAGGGAAGCTCCTACGAGCAGTACTTC,CASSVLAGEGSSYEQYF
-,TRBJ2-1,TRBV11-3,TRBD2,TGTGCCAGCAGCTTCCGGACTAGCGGGGCCTACAATGAGCAGTTCTTC,CASSFRTSGAYNEQFF
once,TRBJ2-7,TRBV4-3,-,TGCGCCAGCAGCCAAGATACCGTAGGGGCCAACGCCTACGAGCAGTACTTC,CASSQDTVGANAYEQYF
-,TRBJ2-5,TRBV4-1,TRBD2,TGCGCCAGCAGCAGACTAGCGGGAGTAGAGACCCAGTACTTC,CASSRLAGVETQYF
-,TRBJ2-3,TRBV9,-,TGTGCCAGCAGCGTAGTGGGCCTCCTGGCAGATACGCAGTATTTT,CASSVVGLLADTQYF
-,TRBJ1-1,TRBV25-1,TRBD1,TGTGCCAGCAGTGAAAGGACAGGGAGGGGGACTGAAGCTTTCTTT,CASSERTGRGTEAFF
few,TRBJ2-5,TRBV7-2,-,TGTGCCAGCAGCTTAGGTTGGGCTCAAGAGACCCAGTACTTC,CASSLGWAQETQYF
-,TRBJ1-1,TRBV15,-,TGTGCCACCAGCAGAGGTCTAGGGGTAGGGACTGAAGCTTTCTTT,CATSRGLGVGTEAFF
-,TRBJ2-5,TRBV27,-,TGTGCCAGCAGTCCCAGTGGGAGGTCCGTTCAAGAGACCCAGTACTTC,CASSPSGRSVQETQYF
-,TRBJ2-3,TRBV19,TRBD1,TGTGCCAGTACCCGACCGGGACAGGGGAGGGCAGATACGCAGTATTTT,CASTRPGQGRADTQYF
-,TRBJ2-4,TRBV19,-,TGTGCCAGTAGTACCGGGTGGCGGCAGGGCAACATTCAGTACTTC,CASSTGWRQGNIQYF
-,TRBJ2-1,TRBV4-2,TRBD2,TGTGCCAGCAGCACCGCTTCCGGGACTAGCGGGAGGAATGAGCAGTTCTTC,CASSTASGTSGRNEQFF
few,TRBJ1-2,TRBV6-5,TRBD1,TGTGCCAGCAGTTACTCATACAGGGGCGCTGGACTTGGCTACACCTTC,CASSYSYRGAGLGYTF
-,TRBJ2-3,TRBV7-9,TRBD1,TGTGCCAGCAACCAACTGGGACAGGGGGCCCTCCATACGCAGTATTTT,CASNQLGQGALHTQYF
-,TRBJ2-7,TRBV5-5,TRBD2,TGTGCCAGCAGCTTTACTAGCGGGGGGAACTACGAGCAGTACTTC,CASSFTSGGNYEQYF
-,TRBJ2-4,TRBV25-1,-,TGTGCCAGCAGTAACTCGCCGGGTTCCAAAAACATTCAGTACTTC,CASSNSPGSKNIQYF
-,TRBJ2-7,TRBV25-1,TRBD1,TGTGCCAGCAGTGATCAGGGGGCCGCTTTTGTAGACGAGCAGTACTTC,CASSDQGAAFVDEQYF
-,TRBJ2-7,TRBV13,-,TGTGCCAGCAGCTCTGATACTGCGAGATACGAGCAGTACTTC,CASSSDTARYEQYF
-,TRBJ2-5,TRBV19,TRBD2,TGTGCCAGTAGTCCCGGACTAGTTTTGCAGGAGACCCAGTACTTC,CASSPGLVLQETQYF
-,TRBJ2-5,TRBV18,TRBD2,TGTGCCAGCTCACCCGGAACTAGCGGGGGGCAAGAGACCCAGTACTTC,CASSPGTSGGQETQYF